These 26 T cell receptor beta chains share one sample of origin, sequenced in a study of naive and memory T cell subsets. Findings and limits, study-wide: Naive repertoires, especially CD8, held a few larger clonotypes, possibly memory cells re-expressing CD45RA.

No antigen has been assigned to these receptors. Two oligonucleotides, mixed equimolar, formed the beta constant-region primer covering TRBC1 and TRBC2. Nested alpha and beta constant-region primers with the SP2 primer drove four PCR rounds on ligated cDNA. Each CDR3 protein gets one entry after TCRdb re-called the UMI-ligation and nested PCR reads with MiXCR. Of about 90,000 distinct CDR3 sequences listed, around 11% are singletons. Sequenced input: naive CD4+ T cells from blood. The receptors stem from a human donor in good health.

At least ten counts were recorded for this clonotype. The V call is TRBV7-3, the J call TRBJ2-1; D not certain. Germline V gene data show CDR1 as SGHTA and CDR2 as FQGTGA. This CDR3 contains 15 residues. The germline V and J ends were trimmed by 5 bases and 7 bases, with 18 bases remaining between them. CDR3 bases: TGTGCCAGCAGCCCCACATCGAAGTCGGTGAATGAGCAGTTCTTC. It encodes CASSPTSKSVNEQFF.

This clonotype was seen more than once but under ten times. CDR3 bases: TGTGCCAGCAGTGAAGGGGACAAGAGGCCAACGGGGGAGCAGTACTTC. The encoded protein is CASSEGDKRPTGEQYF. The chain combines TRBV6-1 with TRBJ2-7, with a possible D match to TRBD1 (6 bases). The germline V gene has CDR1 MNHNS and CDR2 SASEGT. CDR3 length: 16 residues. V lost 1 base and J lost 7, with 20 bases in between.

The V and J genes are TRBV18 and TRBJ1-1, with a weak D call TRBD1 (6 bases). The CDR3 loop spans 13 amino acids. V was clipped by 8 bases and J by 0 bases, with 10 bases between them. In germline, CDR1 is KGHSH, CDR2 LQKENI. CDR3 loop: CASGDTMNTEAFF. DNA for the CDR3: TGTGCCAGCGGGGACACCATGAACACTGAAGCTTTCTTT.

This clonotype turned up a few times. The chain is built from TRBV7-2 and TRBJ2-5, with 10 bases identical to TRBD1. Germline assignment: CDR1 SGHTA and CDR2 FQGNSA. Losses at the gene ends were 4 bases for V and 5 bases for J; bases not matched to a gene: 4. CDR3 length: 14 amino acids. The CDR3 nucleotides read TGTGCCAGCAGCTCGGACAGGGGGTGGGAGACCCAGTACTTC. This gives the protein CASSSDRGWETQYF.

The chain joins TRBV5-4 to TRBJ2-7, with D perhaps given as TRBD1 or TRBD2 (5 bases each). Germline CDR1 SGHNT, CDR2 YYREEE (reference sequence). Trimming cost V 7 bases and J 2 bases, with 19 bases left between them. The CDR3 is made up of 15 amino acids. The CDR3 loop is CASHPWDGLAYEQYF. Written as DNA, the CDR3 is TGTGCCAGCCACCCCTGGGACGGGCTGGCCTACGAGCAGTACTTC.

This clonotype was found many times. This chain connects TRBV15 to TRBJ2-7; either TRBD1 or TRBD2 may supply D (5 bases each). CDR3 length: 13 residues. Per germline, CDR1 LNHNV and CDR2 YYDKDF (reference sequence). V lost 0 bases, J lost 6 bases, and 9 bases lay in between. The CDR3 loop reads CATSRDRGSEQYF. In nucleotides, the CDR3 is TGTGCCACCAGCAGAGATCGGGGCAGCGAGCAGTACTTC.

The rearrangement uses TRBV5-1 and TRBJ2-7, with a tentative D call TRBD1 (6 bases). The length of the CDR3 is 13 residues. The V end lost 4 bases, the J end lost 4 bases, and 12 bases lay between the germline ends. Germline CDR1 SGHRS, CDR2 YFSETQ. The chain's CDR3 is CASSTGTTYEQYF. The CDR3 DNA sequence: TGCGCCAGCAGCACAGGGACAACATACGAGCAGTACTTC.

At least ten counts were recorded for this clonotype. The chain uses TRBV20-1 and TRBJ1-1, with D possibly TRBD1 on 6 matching bases. The CDR3 spans 16 residues. V lost 1 base to trimming and J lost 4 bases, with 19 bases between them. Germline CDR1 reads DFQATT; CDR2 reads SNEGSKA (reference sequence). CDR3 sequence reads: CSARVPRGSKATEAFF. The CDR3 region has the DNA TGCAGTGCTAGAGTCCCAAGGGGGTCGAAAGCCACTGAAGCTTTCTTT.

The chain links TRBV3-1 to TRBJ2-2; a weak D match, TRBD2 (5 bases). The V gene lost 2 bases and the J gene lost 6 bases, with 19 bases spanning the gap. The CDR3 runs 17 residues. Germline V gene data show CDR1 as LGHDT and CDR2 as YNNKEL (reference sequence). CDR3 bases: TGTGCCAGCAGCCAAAAGCGTCGGACTCGGGCAGCCGGGGAGCTGTTTTTT. Protein sequence: CASSQKRRTRAAGELFF.

This clonotype was counted at least ten times. This chain uses TRBV10-2 with TRBJ1-1; the D gene is possibly TRBD1 (5 bases). Trimming pared 6 bases from V and 6 bases from J, leaving 20 bases between. CDR1 and CDR2 (germline): WSHSY, SAAADI. The CDR3 sequence is 15 residues long. The CDR3 DNA reads as TGCGCCAGCAGAGAAATCAGGGCCTTTGAGGCTGAAGCTTTCTTT. Translation: CASREIRAFEAEAFF.

This clonotype was counted a few times. The CDR3 sequence: CATSDPYSNQPQHF. CDR3 DNA sequence: TGTGCCACCAGTGATCCTTATAGCAATCAGCCCCAGCATTTT. The J gene is TRBJ1-5, the V gene TRBV24-1; no definite D call. The CDR3 covers 14 residues. CDR1 KGHDR and CDR2 SFDVKD come from the germline V gene. V lost 3 bases, J lost 0 bases, and 5 bases lay in between.

This clonotype was seen repeatedly, ten times or more. The chain links TRBV29-1 to TRBJ2-1; 8 bases align to TRBD2. This CDR3 has 14 residues. The V gene end was trimmed by 6 bases and the J gene end by 7 bases; junction bases not matched to a gene: 11. Germline CDR1 and CDR2: SQVTM and ANQGSEA. The CDR3 here is CSVSIDGRANEQFF. For the CDR3, the DNA is TGCAGCGTGAGCATAGACGGGAGGGCAAATGAGCAGTTCTTC.

This clonotype was seen repeatedly, ten times or more. The chain joins TRBV20-1 to TRBJ2-3; 9 nucleotides align to TRBD2. This CDR3 contains 14 residues. The V segment lost 5 bases and the J segment 5 bases; nucleotides outside the gene matches: 8. Per germline, CDR1 DFQATT and CDR2 SNEGSKA (reference sequence). CDR3 loop: CSALKSGRQDTQYF. In DNA form, the CDR3 reads TGCAGTGCTCTGAAAAGCGGGAGGCAAGATACGCAGTATTTT.

CDR3 loop: CASRSGLASEQYF. Written as DNA, the CDR3 is TGTGCCAGCAGATCAGGACTAGCTTCTGAGCAGTACTTC. J is TRBJ2-7 and V is TRBV6-6; 8 bases fit TRBD2. J gave up 7 bases and V 6 bases, and 8 bases lay outside the gene matches. The germline CDR1 and CDR2 sequences are MNHNY and SVGAGI (reference sequence). CDR3 length equals 13 residues.

There are a few counts of this clonotype. The gene calls are TRBV4-3 and TRBJ2-3; D is possibly TRBD2 (5 bases). Germline assignment: CDR1 LGHNA and CDR2 YSLEER. There are 15 residues in the CDR3. Trimming stripped 0 bases from V and 14 bases from J, with 21 bases between. The DNA of the CDR3 is TGCGCCAGCAGCCAAGACCATATTGCGGCTAGCCGAGCGTATTTT. Translated, it gives CASSQDHIAASRAYF.

This clonotype appeared many times. The chain employs TRBV4-2 and TRBJ2-5; 10 bases line up with TRBD2. V lost 3 bases to trimming and J lost 2 bases; unmatched junction nucleotides: 6. In germline, CDR1 is LGHNA, CDR2 YNFKEQ. The CDR3 contains 16 residues. CDR3 bases: TGTGCCAGCAGCCAGGACTGGACTAGCGGACAAGAGACCCAGTACTTC. It yields the protein CASSQDWTSGQETQYF.

This clonotype was observed a handful of times. The genes are TRBV7-2 and TRBJ1-1; D remains unclear. Germline CDR1 and CDR2: SGHTA and FQGNSA. This CDR3 has 13 amino acids. V was clipped by 9 bases and J by 2 bases, with 13 bases between them. CDR3 residues: CASTRSRNTEAFF. The CDR3 bases are TGTGCCAGTACCCGGTCAAGAAACACTGAAGCTTTCTTT.

V and J are TRBV29-1 and TRBJ2-1, with D unclear. Germline values: CDR1 SQVTM, CDR2 ANQGSEA. The CDR3 length is 10 residues. Deletions cut 6 bases from V and 10 bases from J, with 10 bases between. The CDR3 spells CSVGLGEQFF. The CDR3 DNA is TGCAGCGTGGGGTTGGGAGAGCAGTTCTTC.

This chain joins TRBV7-2 and TRBJ2-5; 7 bases map to TRBD1. V trimming: 1 base; J trimming: 1 base; junction bases outside the gene matches: 6. The CDR3 covers 16 residues. Germline-derived CDR1 and CDR2 are SGHTA and FQGNSA. The CDR3: CASSLVPDRSQETQYF. Here the CDR3 DNA reads TGTGCCAGCAGCTTAGTACCGGACAGGAGCCAAGAGACCCAGTACTTC.

There are many counts of this clonotype. The chain joins TRBV24-1 to TRBJ2-2; TRBD2 might be the D (5 bases). V lost 4 bases and J 1 base, leaving 12 bases between the germline ends. This CDR3 is 16 amino acids long. Germline V gives CDR1 KGHDR, CDR2 SFDVKD. The DNA for the CDR3 is TGTGCCACCAGTGACCACGGACTTGTGAACACCGGGGAGCTGTTTTTT. The encoded protein is CATSDHGLVNTGELFF.

The rearrangement links TRBV7-2 to TRBJ2-1; 7 positions agree with TRBD2. The CDR3 contains 14 residues. With 6 bases clipped from V and 8 bases from J, the junction kept 10 bases outside the gene matches. Germline V lookup: CDR1 SGHTA, CDR2 FQGNSA. CDR3 coding DNA: TGTGCCAGCAGGGGAGCGGGGTGGGGATATGAGCAGTTCTTC. Encoded protein: CASRGAGWGYEQFF.

This sequence joins TRBV28 and TRBJ2-7; D gene unclear. CDR1 MDHEN and CDR2 SYDVKM come from the germline V gene. This CDR3 contains 12 residues. V gave up 4 bases and J gave up 2 bases, with 6 bases separating them. DNA for the CDR3: TGTGCCAGCAGTTACCGCCCCTACGAGCAGTACTTC. Encoded protein: CASSYRPYEQYF.

This clonotype was seen many times. V gene TRBV12-3 or TRBV12-4 combines with J gene TRBJ2-7, with 8 positions matching TRBD1. This CDR3 spans 14 amino acids. The V segment lost 6 bases and the J segment 2 bases; nucleotides outside the gene matches: 6. In DNA form, the CDR3 reads TGTGCCAGCAGAAGGACAGGGCGGACCTACGAGCAGTACTTC. This codes for CASRRTGRTYEQYF.

This clonotype has ten or more counts. V usage is TRBV20-1 and J usage is TRBJ1-3; 9 bases align to TRBD1. Trimming took 2 bases from V and 8 from J; bases not matched to a gene: 7. This CDR3 is built from 14 residues. Germline lookup yields CDR1 DFQATT and CDR2 SNEGSKA (reference sequence). CDR3 in amino acids: CSARRGQGKDTIYF. DNA for the CDR3: TGCAGTGCTAGAAGAGGACAGGGGAAGGACACCATATATTTT.

The chain recombines TRBV20-1 with TRBJ1-4; D possibly corresponds to TRBD1 (5 bases). With 2 bases removed from V and 5 bases from J, the gap between germline ends came to 21 bases. In germline, CDR1 is DFQATT, CDR2 SNEGSKA (reference sequence). CDR3 length: 17 amino acids. CDR3 DNA: TGCAGTGCTAGAACTGACAGCCGGCGGGGGTGGAATGAAAAACTGTTTTTT. Protein: CSARTDSRRGWNEKLFF.

This clonotype was detected ten times or more. This rearrangement joins TRBV28 to TRBJ2-1; D possibly matches TRBD1 or TRBD2 (5 bases each). V was clipped by 6 bases and J by 0 bases, with 9 bases between them. This CDR3 region has 14 residues. Germline CDR1 and CDR2: MDHEN and SYDVKM. CDR3 in amino acids: CASREGSSYNEQFF. CDR3 DNA sequence: TGTGCCAGCAGAGAGGGGAGCTCCTACAATGAGCAGTTCTTC.